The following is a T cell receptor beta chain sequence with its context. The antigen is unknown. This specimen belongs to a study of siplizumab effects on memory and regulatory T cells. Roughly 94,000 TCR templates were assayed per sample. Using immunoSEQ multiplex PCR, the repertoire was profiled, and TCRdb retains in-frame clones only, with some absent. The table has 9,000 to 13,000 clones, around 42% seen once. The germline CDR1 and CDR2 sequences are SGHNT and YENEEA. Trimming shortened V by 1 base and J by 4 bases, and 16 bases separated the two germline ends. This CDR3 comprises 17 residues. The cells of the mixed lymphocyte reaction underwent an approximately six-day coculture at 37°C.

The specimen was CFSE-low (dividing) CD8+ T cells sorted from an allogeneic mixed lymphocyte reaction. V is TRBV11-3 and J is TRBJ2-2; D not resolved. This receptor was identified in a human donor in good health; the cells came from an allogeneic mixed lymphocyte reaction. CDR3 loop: CASSLAEGPRATGELFF. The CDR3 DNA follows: TGTGCCAGCAGCTTAGCGGAAGGGCCCCGCGCCACCGGGGAGCTGTTTTTT.